Below, one TCR beta chain is given with its context. The germline CDR1 and CDR2 sequences are MNHEY and SVGAGI. V was pared by 0 bases and J by 3 bases, with 11 bases between. The length of the CDR3 is 15 residues. These data are taken from a study of blood T cell repertoires in COVID-19. The wider study: Both acute and convalescent COVID-19 samples were obtained from the United States, Italy and Spain. T cells, B-cell-depleted T cells, or PBMCs provided the cDNA or gDNA that served as material.

Sequenced by immunoSEQ multiplex PCR; TCRdb stores in-frame clones only, minus some. The repertoire holds fewer than 250,000 clones, with approximately 91% as singletons. The TCR originated in an older woman with acute or convalescent COVID-19. The genes are TRBV6-5 and TRBJ1-1; possibly TRBD1 for D (5 bases). Sample: peripheral blood. The CDR3 spells CASSYSSRGDTEAFF. The CDR3 coding sequence is TGTGCCAGCAGTTACTCATCCCGGGGGGACACTGAAGCTTTCTTT.